The rows below give T cell receptor beta chains drawn from one sample of a study of T cells in tumors after PD-1 blockade. The repertoire was sequenced with immunoSEQ multiplex PCR; TCRdb's copy has only in-frame clones and lacks some. The repertoire has around 51,000 clones, about 84% of them found once; the top ten carry more than 3.5%. The sequencing used PBMCs, collected before anti-PD-1 treatment. These receptors came from a human donor with basal cell carcinoma. The CDR3 runs from the conserved cysteine through the conserved F or W. A D gene is named only where the DNA matches it firmly. Clone size, where shown, is once, few, many, or a class for clones that have expanded.

TRBV4-1	NA	NA	TRBJ1-3	CASSQGQVSGNTIYF	TGCGCCAGCAGCCAAGGACAGGTCTCTGGAAACACCATATATTTT
TRBV7-2	NA	NA	TRBJ1-2	CASSLGQGYGYTF	TGTGCCAGCAGCTTAGGGCAGGGGTATGGCTACACCTTC
TRBV18	TRBD2	NA	TRBJ2-3	CASFTGAGGADTQYF	TGTGCCAGCTTCACCGGGGCGGGGGGGGCAGATACGCAGTATTTT
TRBV20-1	NA	NA	TRBJ2-3	CSARGGDTQYF	TGCAGTGCTAGAGGGGGAGATACGCAGTATTTT
TRBV19	NA	NA	TRBJ2-1	CASSIQGGWGNEQFF	TGTGCCAGTAGTATACAGGGGGGCTGGGGGAATGAGCAGTTCTTC
TRBV4-2	NA	once	TRBJ1-1	CASSQSTVTGSEAFF	TGTGCCAGCAGCCAATCAACCGTGACAGGAAGTGAAGCTTTCTTT
TRBV5-1	TRBD2	NA	TRBJ2-5	CASSLNSGGPFETQYF	TGCGCCAGCAGCTTGAATAGCGGGGGGCCTTTTGAGACCCAGTACTTC
TRBV4-1	TRBD1	NA	TRBJ1-6	CASSLRQGENSPLHF	TGCGCCAGCAGCCTTAGACAGGGTGAGAATTCACCCCTCCACTTT
TRBV28	NA	NA	TRBJ1-1	CASSELRGDGNTEAFF	TGTGCCAGCAGCGAACTAAGGGGGGACGGCAACACTGAAGCTTTCTTT
TRBV5-5	NA	NA	TRBJ1-1	CASSQVRSNTEAFF	TGTGCCAGCAGCCAGGTCAGGTCGAACACTGAAGCTTTCTTT
TRBV5-1	NA	few	TRBJ1-1	CASSPGDLGPAPNTEAFF	TGCGCCAGCAGCCCAGGTGATTTGGGCCCTGCCCCGAACACTGAAGCTTTCTTT
TRBV5-8	NA	NA	TRBJ2-1	CASSPSDRPSSYNEQFF	TGTGCCAGCAGCCCGTCGGACAGACCGAGCTCCTACAATGAGCAGTTCTTC
TRBV3-1/TRBV3-2	NA	NA	TRBJ1-3	CASSQAGAGNTIYF	TGTGCCAGCAGCCAAGCAGGGGCTGGAAACACCATATATTTT
TRBV20-1	TRBD2	NA	TRBJ2-5	CSAGGLAWETQYF	TGCAGTGCTGGTGGACTAGCGTGGGAGACCCAGTACTTC
TRBV6-5	TRBD2	NA	TRBJ2-7	CASTLRLAGNYEQYF	TGTGCCAGCACGCTGCGGCTAGCGGGGAACTACGAGCAGTACTTC
TRBV10-3	NA	few	TRBJ2-7	CAISGGALDEQYF	TGTGCCATCAGTGGAGGGGCACTTGACGAGCAGTACTTC
TRBV4-1	TRBD1	NA	TRBJ1-3	CASSHQTGGGNTIYF	TGCGCCAGCAGCCACCAAACAGGGGGTGGTAACACCATATATTTT
TRBV7-2	TRBD2	few	TRBJ2-5	CASSYPSGGIKETQYF	TGTGCCAGCAGCTACCCTAGCGGGGGGATCAAAGAGACCCAGTACTTC
TRBV18	NA	NA	TRBJ1-1	CASSPMGNTEAFF	TGTGCCAGCTCACCAATGGGGAACACTGAAGCTTTCTTT
TRBV18	TRBD1	once	TRBJ2-1	CASSPPKGQSSEQFF	TGTGCCAGCTCACCACCGAAGGGACAGAGCAGTGAGCAGTTCTTC
TRBV25-1	TRBD1	NA	TRBJ2-2	CASSELGTANTGELFF	TGTGCCAGCAGTGAGTTAGGGACAGCAAACACCGGGGAGCTGTTTTTT
TRBV12-3/TRBV12-4	NA	few	TRBJ1-4	CASSLNGGKLFF	TGTGCCAGCAGTTTAAACGGGGGGAAACTGTTTTTT
TRBV7-9	NA	NA	TRBJ1-1	CASRVRENTEAFF	TGTGCCAGCAGAGTCAGGGAGAACACTGAAGCTTTCTTT
TRBV12-5	TRBD2	NA	TRBJ2-5	CASGLGTSGETQYF	TGTGCTAGTGGTTTGGGGACTAGCGGGGAGACCCAGTACTTC
TRBV3-1/TRBV3-2	TRBD2	NA	TRBJ2-3	CASSQGAGGTDTQYF	TGTGCCAGCAGCCAAGGGGCGGGGGGCACAGATACGCAGTATTTT
TRBV5-6	NA	NA	TRBJ1-1	CASSLDRTKEVGTEAFF	TGTGCCAGCAGCTTGGATCGAACGAAGGAGGTCGGCACTGAAGCTTTCTTT
TRBV12-3/TRBV12-4	NA	NA	TRBJ1-1	CASSFGNTEAFF	TGTGCCAGCAGTTTTGGGAACACTGAAGCTTTCTTT
TRBV7-2	TRBD1	NA	TRBJ1-5	CASSADRGSNQPQHF	TGTGCCAGCAGCGCGGACAGGGGGAGCAATCAGCCCCAGCATTTT
TRBV28	NA	NA	TRBJ2-2	CASSLEWGDTGELFF	TGTGCCAGCAGTTTGGAGTGGGGGGACACCGGGGAGCTGTTTTTT
TRBV6-6	NA	few	TRBJ2-5	CASSPLGQETQYF	TGTGCCAGCAGTCCCCTAGGACAAGAGACCCAGTACTTC
TRBV5-1	NA	NA	TRBJ1-1	CASSHSPGSAEAFF	TGCGCCAGCAGCCACTCCCCTGGGAGTGCTGAAGCTTTCTTT
TRBV6-4	NA	NA	TRBJ2-3	CASSDFGDGVGTDTQYF	TGTGCCAGCAGTGACTTTGGTGACGGGGTCGGCACAGATACGCAGTATTTT
TRBV7-8	NA	once	TRBJ2-7	CASSRHGGSYEQYF	TGTGCCAGCAGCCGCCATGGGGGCTCCTACGAGCAGTACTTC
TRBV10-1	NA	NA	TRBJ2-1	CASSSRGRGRNEQFF	TGCGCCAGCAGTTCCCGGGGTAGGGGTCGCAATGAGCAGTTCTTC
TRBV15	NA	NA	TRBJ2-7	CATGDSYYEQYF	TGTGCCACGGGCGACAGTTACTACGAGCAGTACTTC
TRBV2	TRBD1	NA	TRBJ1-3	CASSTGDGNTIYF	TGTGCCAGCAGCACAGGGGACGGAAACACCATATATTTT
TRBV21-1	NA	NA	TRBJ2-7	CASSKGWDDEQYF	TGTGCCAGCAGCAAAGGATGGGATGACGAGCAGTACTTC
TRBV28	NA	NA	TRBJ2-1	CASSLRLKMGNEQFF	TGTGCCAGCAGTTTGAGACTGAAGATGGGCAATGAGCAGTTCTTC
TRBV24-1	NA	NA	TRBJ1-2	CATLDGHYGYTF	TGTGCCACTCTGGACGGCCACTATGGCTACACCTTC
TRBV24-1	NA	NA	TRBJ2-7	CATSPGDRRTYEQYF	TGTGCCACCAGTCCGGGGGATCGGCGGACCTACGAGCAGTACTTC
TRBV4-1	NA	few	TRBJ1-5	CASSQDSGYNQPQHF	TGCGCCAGCAGCCAAGATTCAGGCTATAATCAGCCCCAGCATTTT
TRBV10-2	NA	NA	TRBJ1-5	CASKGEGTQGQPQHF	TGCGCCAGCAAGGGAGAGGGGACACAGGGACAGCCCCAGCATTTT
TRBV4-2	NA	NA	TRBJ1-1	CASSQGFPIMNTEAFF	TGTGCCAGCAGCCAAGGGTTTCCAATTATGAACACTGAAGCTTTCTTT
TRBV20-1	NA	NA	TRBJ2-4	CSASEGDKNIQYF	TGCAGTGCTAGTGAAGGGGACAAAAACATTCAGTACTTC
TRBV27	TRBD2	NA	TRBJ2-3	CASSLYPGLAGGTDTQYF	TGTGCCAGCAGTTTGTACCCCGGACTAGCGGGGGGCACAGATACGCAGTATTTT
TRBV21-1	NA	once	TRBJ2-5	CVSGLNGTGTRETQYF	TGTGTCAGCGGCCTTAATGGGACAGGGACACGAGAGACCCAGTACTTC
TRBV10-3	TRBD1	NA	TRBJ1-1	CAISGGQGKNTEAFF	TGTGCCATCAGCGGCGGACAGGGTAAGAACACTGAAGCTTTCTTT
TRBV6-1	NA	once	TRBJ1-4	CASSEDGTRGEKLFF	TGTGCCAGCAGTGAAGACGGGACCCGCGGTGAAAAACTGTTTTTT
TRBV7-6	NA	NA	TRBJ1-3	CASSFGGLSGNTIYF	TGTGCCAGCAGCTTCGGCGGACTCTCTGGAAACACCATATATTTT
TRBV7-9	TRBD2	NA	TRBJ2-1	CASSSGLAEYNEQFF	TGTGCCAGCAGCTCAGGCCTAGCGGAATACAATGAGCAGTTCTTC
TRBV30	NA	NA	TRBJ2-3	CAWSVSGGDTQYF	TGTGCCTGGAGTGTAAGTGGGGGAGATACGCAGTATTTT